The rows below give T cell receptor beta chains drawn from one sample of a study of T cell changes during pregnancy in multiple sclerosis. Assay: immunoSEQ multiplex PCR; the TCRdb copy retains only in-frame clones and omits some. The sample consists of around 68,000 clones, 90% of them appearing once. The specimen was peripheral blood, collected in the third trimester of pregnancy. These receptors were obtained from a female donor with multiple sclerosis, enrolled in a pregnancy study. The CDR3 runs from the conserved cysteine through the conserved F or W. Fields, in order: clone size, D gene, J gene, V gene, CDR3 DNA, CDR3 protein. The D gene is left open where the match is weak. The size of a clone is reported for some rows only, either as once, few or many, or as a class for expanded clones.

clone size: -; D gene: -; J gene: TRBJ1-3; V gene: TRBV30; CDR3 DNA: TGTGCCTCCGACATATCAGGAAACACCATATATTTT; CDR3 protein: CASDISGNTIYF
clone size: -; D gene: TRBD2; J gene: TRBJ2-6; V gene: TRBV7-8; CDR3 DNA: TGTGCCAGCAGCTTATTCAGAAGGCTAGCGGGAAACTCTGGGGCCAACGTCCTGACTTTC; CDR3 protein: CASSLFRRLAGNSGANVLTF
clone size: -; D gene: TRBD1; J gene: TRBJ1-3; V gene: TRBV5-4; CDR3 DNA: TGTGCCAGCAGCCTCGGACAGGGGGGAGGAAACACCATATATTTT; CDR3 protein: CASSLGQGGGNTIYF
clone size: -; D gene: TRBD1; J gene: TRBJ2-7; V gene: TRBV4-2; CDR3 DNA: TGTGCCAGCAGCCAAGAATTGTCAGGGACAGGGTCGGACTACGAGCAGTACTTC; CDR3 protein: CASSQELSGTGSDYEQYF
clone size: -; D gene: -; J gene: TRBJ2-3; V gene: TRBV19; CDR3 DNA: TGTGCCAGTAGTATATGGGGCTCCATTAGCACAGATACGCAGTATTTT; CDR3 protein: CASSIWGSISTDTQYF
clone size: once; D gene: TRBD1; J gene: TRBJ2-5; V gene: TRBV4-2; CDR3 DNA: TGTGCCAGCAGCCAAGATGGCAGGGGGAGAGAGACCCAGTACTTC; CDR3 protein: CASSQDGRGRETQYF
clone size: -; D gene: TRBD1; J gene: TRBJ1-1; V gene: TRBV6-5; CDR3 DNA: TGTGCCAGCGGCCGGGACAGCGACGGCACTGAAGCTTTCTTT; CDR3 protein: CASGRDSDGTEAFF
clone size: -; D gene: TRBD1; J gene: TRBJ2-7; V gene: TRBV5-1; CDR3 DNA: TGCGCCAGCAGCTCGGACAGGGAGACCTACGAGCAGTACTTC; CDR3 protein: CASSSDRETYEQYF
clone size: -; D gene: -; J gene: TRBJ1-2; V gene: TRBV30; CDR3 DNA: TGTGCCTGGGGGGCCTTTGGGGGCTACACCTTC; CDR3 protein: CAWGAFGGYTF
clone size: -; D gene: TRBD1; J gene: TRBJ1-2; V gene: TRBV14; CDR3 DNA: TGTGCCAGCAGCTCCCTGACAGGGGTCTTCGAGGGCTACACCTTC; CDR3 protein: CASSSLTGVFEGYTF
clone size: -; D gene: -; J gene: TRBJ2-7; V gene: TRBV27; CDR3 DNA: TGTGCCAGCAGAACGACAGCTGCCTACGAGCAGTACTTC; CDR3 protein: CASRTTAAYEQYF
clone size: -; D gene: TRBD2; J gene: TRBJ2-3; V gene: TRBV30; CDR3 DNA: TGTGCCTGGGGACTAGCGGGGGGCACAGATACGCAGTATTTT; CDR3 protein: CAWGLAGGTDTQYF
clone size: -; D gene: -; J gene: TRBJ1-6; V gene: TRBV2; CDR3 DNA: TGTGCCAGCAGTGGCCGGACAGACCCTTCACCCCTCCACTTT; CDR3 protein: CASSGRTDPSPLHF
clone size: once; D gene: TRBD1; J gene: TRBJ2-7; V gene: TRBV7-2; CDR3 DNA: TGTGCCAGCAGCCGACAGGGTATCTACGAGCAGTACTTC; CDR3 protein: CASSRQGIYEQYF
clone size: -; D gene: TRBD2; J gene: TRBJ2-1; V gene: TRBV11-3; CDR3 DNA: TGTGCCAGCAGCCTGAAGCGGGAGCACCTGTTCTTC; CDR3 protein: CASSLKREHLFF
clone size: -; D gene: -; J gene: TRBJ1-1; V gene: TRBV5-6; CDR3 DNA: TGTGCCAGCAGCTTGGCGAGCCCCCCTGAAGCTTTCTTT; CDR3 protein: CASSLASPPEAFF
clone size: -; D gene: -; J gene: TRBJ1-1; V gene: TRBV10-3; CDR3 DNA: TGTGCCATCAGCTCAGGGGCTGGGACTGAAGCTTTCTTT; CDR3 protein: CAISSGAGTEAFF
clone size: once; D gene: -; J gene: TRBJ2-1; V gene: TRBV6-5; CDR3 DNA: TGTGCCAGCAGTTACCGCCTACCGACGGGCAATGAGCAGTTCTTC; CDR3 protein: CASSYRLPTGNEQFF
clone size: once; D gene: TRBD2; J gene: TRBJ2-7; V gene: TRBV5-1; CDR3 DNA: TGCGCCAGCAGCTCGTCCGGGACTAGCGGGAGAGGGTACGAGCAGTACTTC; CDR3 protein: CASSSSGTSGRGYEQYF
clone size: -; D gene: -; J gene: TRBJ2-3; V gene: TRBV6-5; CDR3 DNA: TGTGCCAGCAGTCGAGGTGTGGCGGGGGATACGCAGTATTTT; CDR3 protein: CASSRGVAGDTQYF
clone size: -; D gene: TRBD2; J gene: TRBJ2-3; V gene: TRBV6-1; CDR3 DNA: TGTGCCAGCAGTGAAGCCGGGGGGGCAGTGTCAGATACGCAGTATTTT; CDR3 protein: CASSEAGGAVSDTQYF
clone size: once; D gene: TRBD1; J gene: TRBJ2-6; V gene: TRBV2; CDR3 DNA: TGTGCCAGCCTCGATCGTAGGACAGGGGGTTCTGGGGCCAACGTCCTGACTTTC; CDR3 protein: CASLDRRTGGSGANVLTF
clone size: -; D gene: -; J gene: TRBJ2-1; V gene: TRBV7-9; CDR3 DNA: TGTGCCAGCAGCTTAGCGGCAGGGGCCGCCAATGAGCAGTTCTTC; CDR3 protein: CASSLAAGAANEQFF
clone size: -; D gene: TRBD1; J gene: TRBJ2-7; V gene: TRBV30; CDR3 DNA: TGTGCCTGGACCGGGACAGGGTTCTACGAGCAGTACTTC; CDR3 protein: CAWTGTGFYEQYF
clone size: -; D gene: TRBD2; J gene: TRBJ2-1; V gene: TRBV5-1; CDR3 DNA: TGCGCCAGCAGCTTGGCCGGGACTAGCGGGATCGGTTATGAGCAGTTCTTC; CDR3 protein: CASSLAGTSGIGYEQFF
clone size: once; D gene: -; J gene: TRBJ2-2; V gene: TRBV29-1; CDR3 DNA: TGCAGCGTTGAAGACTATGAAGGGGATCCCGGGGAGCTGTTTTTT; CDR3 protein: CSVEDYEGDPGELFF
clone size: -; D gene: TRBD2; J gene: TRBJ2-1; V gene: TRBV6-5; CDR3 DNA: TGTGCCAGCAGTTACTCGTTCCTAGCGGGAGACAATGAGCAGTTCTTC; CDR3 protein: CASSYSFLAGDNEQFF
clone size: -; D gene: -; J gene: TRBJ2-5; V gene: TRBV29-1; CDR3 DNA: TGCAGCGTTGCCGAGGAGACCCAGTACTTC; CDR3 protein: CSVAEETQYF
clone size: -; D gene: -; J gene: TRBJ2-5; V gene: TRBV6-6; CDR3 DNA: TGTGCCAGCAGTTACTCGAGAGAGACCCAGTACTTC; CDR3 protein: CASSYSRETQYF
clone size: -; D gene: TRBD2; J gene: TRBJ2-4; V gene: TRBV9; CDR3 DNA: TGTGCCAGCAGCGTAGAAGGGGAGGGGAAGGCGAAAAACATTCAGTACTTC; CDR3 protein: CASSVEGEGKAKNIQYF